This T cell receptor beta chain was obtained from a study of OX40 agonist ivuxolimab in advanced cancers. The study, taken as a whole, reports: Clonal expansion in partial responders at 0.1-3.0 mg/kg ranked among the lowest.

CDR1 and CDR2 from the germline V gene are SGDLS and YYNGEE. V dropped 1 base and J dropped 0 bases, with 18 bases sitting between them. The CDR3 covers 18 residues. The repertoire was sequenced with immunoSEQ multiplex PCR; TCRdb's copy has only in-frame clones and lacks some. Among about 43,000 clones listed, 70% to 90% were seen once. This clone was seen a few times. Its antigen is unidentified. The chain is built from TRBV9 and TRBJ2-3; TRBD1 is a possible D gene (6 bases). The sequence derives from an adult with an advanced solid tumor such as melanoma, head and neck, liver or kidney cancer. Sequences were derived from CD4+ or CD8+ T cells sorted from blood, sampled in a trial of the OX40 agonist ivuxolimab. This CDR3 reads CASSVSSGAGVSTDTQYF. DNA of the CDR3: TGTGCCAGCAGCGTATCCAGTGGGGCAGGGGTTAGCACAGATACGCAGTATTTT.